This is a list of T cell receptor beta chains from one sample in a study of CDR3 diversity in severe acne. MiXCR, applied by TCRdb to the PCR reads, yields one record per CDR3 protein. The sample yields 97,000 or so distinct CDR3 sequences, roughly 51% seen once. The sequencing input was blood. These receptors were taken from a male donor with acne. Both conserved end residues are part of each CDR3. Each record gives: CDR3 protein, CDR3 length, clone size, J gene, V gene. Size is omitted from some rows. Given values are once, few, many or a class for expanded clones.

cdr3_aa: CASSLVQGVAEAFF; cdr3_length: 14; clone_size: -; j_call: TRBJ1-1; v_call: TRBV5-1
cdr3_aa: CASSQVSVGQGRNGELFF; cdr3_length: 18; clone_size: once; j_call: TRBJ2-2; v_call: TRBV3-1
cdr3_aa: CASLGTSKNIQYF; cdr3_length: 13; clone_size: few; j_call: TRBJ2-4; v_call: TRBV2
cdr3_aa: CASSLATGRETQYF; cdr3_length: 14; clone_size: few; j_call: TRBJ2-5; v_call: TRBV7-3
cdr3_aa: CASRGVEAFF; cdr3_length: 10; clone_size: once; j_call: TRBJ1-1; v_call: TRBV2
cdr3_aa: CASSPGRAGGPAIDTQYF; cdr3_length: 18; clone_size: few; j_call: TRBJ2-3; v_call: TRBV11-3
cdr3_aa: CASSSPTVSYGYTF; cdr3_length: 14; clone_size: many; j_call: TRBJ1-2; v_call: TRBV7-8
cdr3_aa: CAIQLDRRSIDEQFF; cdr3_length: 15; clone_size: many; j_call: TRBJ2-1; v_call: TRBV24-1
cdr3_aa: CAWRTSGVYEQYF; cdr3_length: 13; clone_size: -; j_call: TRBJ2-7; v_call: TRBV30
cdr3_aa: CASSIGLDGYTF; cdr3_length: 12; clone_size: -; j_call: TRBJ1-2; v_call: TRBV19
cdr3_aa: CASSGVARGGARNEQFF; cdr3_length: 17; clone_size: -; j_call: TRBJ2-1; v_call: TRBV9
cdr3_aa: CASGLRDPYF; cdr3_length: 10; clone_size: few; j_call: TRBJ2-7; v_call: TRBV6-5
cdr3_aa: CASSDWRATYNEQFF; cdr3_length: 15; clone_size: once; j_call: TRBJ2-1; v_call: TRBV25-1
cdr3_aa: CASYPGGGEAFF; cdr3_length: 12; clone_size: few; j_call: TRBJ1-1; v_call: TRBV25-1
cdr3_aa: CASSRDTGELFF; cdr3_length: 12; clone_size: -; j_call: TRBJ2-2; v_call: TRBV7-3
cdr3_aa: CASSLGGGPVDTQYF; cdr3_length: 15; clone_size: many; j_call: TRBJ2-3; v_call: TRBV7-8
cdr3_aa: CASSAVDLNYGYTF; cdr3_length: 14; clone_size: many; j_call: TRBJ1-2; v_call: TRBV12-3/TRBV12-4
cdr3_aa: CASSDSGYEQYF; cdr3_length: 12; clone_size: many; j_call: TRBJ2-7; v_call: TRBV5-1
cdr3_aa: CASSWLRGGQRGEAFF; cdr3_length: 16; clone_size: -; j_call: TRBJ1-1; v_call: TRBV9
cdr3_aa: CASSPGLAGSYEQYF; cdr3_length: 15; clone_size: few; j_call: TRBJ2-7; v_call: TRBV7-6
cdr3_aa: CASSAQGPGELFF; cdr3_length: 13; clone_size: -; j_call: TRBJ2-2; v_call: TRBV2
cdr3_aa: CASSEGEGTVYEQYF; cdr3_length: 15; clone_size: many; j_call: TRBJ2-7; v_call: TRBV9
cdr3_aa: CASSSGLADYNEQFF; cdr3_length: 15; clone_size: -; j_call: TRBJ2-2; v_call: TRBV19
cdr3_aa: CATSLGGPNEKLFF; cdr3_length: 14; clone_size: -; j_call: TRBJ1-4; v_call: TRBV7-9
cdr3_aa: CAISAPGQGTANYGYTF; cdr3_length: 17; clone_size: -; j_call: TRBJ1-2; v_call: TRBV10-3
cdr3_aa: CATSTVSGRAVEQYF; cdr3_length: 15; clone_size: -; j_call: TRBJ2-7; v_call: TRBV25-1
cdr3_aa: CASSLEGTDSYEQYF; cdr3_length: 15; clone_size: few; j_call: TRBJ2-7; v_call: TRBV27
cdr3_aa: CATSPDGRGATQYF; cdr3_length: 14; clone_size: -; j_call: TRBJ2-5; v_call: TRBV15
cdr3_aa: CASSQGDRVVFNEQFF; cdr3_length: 16; clone_size: -; j_call: TRBJ2-1; v_call: TRBV4-2
cdr3_aa: CATSSGQGLISAEAFF; cdr3_length: 16; clone_size: many; j_call: TRBJ1-1; v_call: TRBV15
cdr3_aa: CASSPRQVLYEQYF; cdr3_length: 14; clone_size: -; j_call: TRBJ2-7; v_call: TRBV6-1
cdr3_aa: CASSSSGLDYGYTF; cdr3_length: 14; clone_size: -; j_call: TRBJ1-2; v_call: TRBV7-8
cdr3_aa: CSARSRKWTDTQYF; cdr3_length: 14; clone_size: medium-sized; j_call: TRBJ2-3; v_call: TRBV20-1
cdr3_aa: CSARDISGPTGELFF; cdr3_length: 15; clone_size: many; j_call: TRBJ2-2; v_call: TRBV20-1
cdr3_aa: CASSNFQGISNQPQHF; cdr3_length: 16; clone_size: -; j_call: TRBJ1-5; v_call: TRBV10-3
cdr3_aa: CASSVGQGGDEQFF; cdr3_length: 14; clone_size: many; j_call: TRBJ2-1; v_call: TRBV9
cdr3_aa: CASSLREENTEAFF; cdr3_length: 14; clone_size: -; j_call: TRBJ1-1; v_call: TRBV11-2
cdr3_aa: CASSLELFESSYNEQFF; cdr3_length: 17; clone_size: few; j_call: TRBJ2-1; v_call: TRBV5-5
cdr3_aa: CASSLGLENKQFF; cdr3_length: 13; clone_size: many; j_call: TRBJ2-1; v_call: TRBV5-1
cdr3_aa: CASSTGRDRGSPLHF; cdr3_length: 15; clone_size: -; j_call: TRBJ1-6; v_call: TRBV7-2
cdr3_aa: CAISDGSDGYTF; cdr3_length: 12; clone_size: once; j_call: TRBJ1-2; v_call: TRBV10-3
cdr3_aa: CASSGTENSNQPQHF; cdr3_length: 15; clone_size: many; j_call: TRBJ1-5; v_call: TRBV19
cdr3_aa: CSARTGEDYEQYF; cdr3_length: 13; clone_size: -; j_call: TRBJ2-7; v_call: TRBV20-1
cdr3_aa: CASSDQGLAGDEQYF; cdr3_length: 15; clone_size: -; j_call: TRBJ2-3; v_call: TRBV2
cdr3_aa: CSARPAFRDQPQHF; cdr3_length: 14; clone_size: -; j_call: TRBJ1-5; v_call: TRBV20-1
cdr3_aa: CASSRQGSEKLFF; cdr3_length: 13; clone_size: many; j_call: TRBJ1-4; v_call: TRBV2